The following is a T cell receptor (beta chain) sequence with its context. There is no known antigen for this receptor. No base qualities exist here, and no much larger clone lies one base off it. V was cut back by 6 bases and J by 2 bases, leaving a gap of 8 bases between them. For CDR1 and CDR2, the germline V gene (reference sequence) lists SEHNR and FQNEAQ. Reading from cysteine to phenylalanine, the CDR3 counts 12 amino acids. The retained sequence is limited to the CDR3, 36 bases, with the frame set at the first base. The data were obtained in a study of CD8 T cells in ankylosing spondylitis (dated by TCRdb to 2016 to 2017). A note on the overall study: The study profiled T cell receptor beta repertoires in healthy donors and ankylosing spondylitis patients to find disease-linked TCR variants. The full study cohort was made up of approximately 24 ankylosing spondylitis patients and around 100 healthy donors. Peripheral blood was sampled, and synovial fluid was also collected from ankylosing spondylitis patients. The investigation overall reported the following: According to the report, matched synovial fluid samples from ankylosing spondylitis patients were significantly enriched for the disease-linked clones. Blood from ankylosing spondylitis patients appeared to be characterized by a TCR beta motif made up of under ten highly homologous amino acid variants. Some motif variants were previously reported in synovial fluid and blood of reactive arthritis patients, suggesting common disease-initiation mechanisms. The disease-linked clones showed a CD8+ phenotype and occurred at relatively low frequencies in peripheral blood.

This sample was sequenced with an Illumina HiSeq 2500. Quantitative 5'-RACE with molecular barcodes was the method used to prepare the TCR beta libraries. Per the authors' processing: A new computational method based on a probabilistic model of VDJ rearrangement was used to identify disease-linked TCR variants. TCRdb took the public reads, trimmed them with fastp at Q25, ran MiXCR for clone calling and kept in-frame beta chains. Under each unique CDR3 protein, matching rows form one entry showing the most common genes and DNA. The V and J calls here are based on TCRdb, not the publication. The sample includes more than 300,000 distinct CDR3 sequences, with 7.5% to 9% observed a single time. The ten largest clonotypes hold roughly 15% of the sample.

The sequenced sample consisted of blood, either unsorted or a sorted T cell fraction (not recorded which). The sequence was obtained from a male donor with ankylosing spondylitis. Here the chain combines TRBV7-9 and TRBJ2-7; the D region possibly corresponds to TRBD1 (5 bases align). CDR3 region: CASRGRAYEQYF. At the DNA level, the sequence is TGTGCCAGCAGGGGCAGGGCCTACGAGCAGTACTTC.